This T cell receptor (beta chain) is drawn from a study of identical twins. Study-wide findings and caveats: Diverse VJ usage suggested most zero-insertion clonotypes were not invariant T cells.

This clonotype appeared a few times. What it binds is not known. CDR3 size: 14 residues. Germline-derived CDR1 and CDR2 are LGHNA and YNFKEQ. The ends were cut back, 3 bases at V and 7 bases at J, with 13 bases in the middle. MiXCR, run by TCRdb on the 5' RACE reads, gives a single entry per CDR3 protein. This table has 1.5 million to 2 million distinct CDR3 sequences, more than 30% appearing once. Material: cord blood. This chain joins TRBV4-2 and TRBJ2-1; D is ambiguous. The TCR comes from a newborn girl in good health. CDR3: CASSQEESRNEQFF. The CDR3 DNA sequence: TGTGCCAGCAGCCAGGAAGAATCGAGGAATGAGCAGTTCTTC.